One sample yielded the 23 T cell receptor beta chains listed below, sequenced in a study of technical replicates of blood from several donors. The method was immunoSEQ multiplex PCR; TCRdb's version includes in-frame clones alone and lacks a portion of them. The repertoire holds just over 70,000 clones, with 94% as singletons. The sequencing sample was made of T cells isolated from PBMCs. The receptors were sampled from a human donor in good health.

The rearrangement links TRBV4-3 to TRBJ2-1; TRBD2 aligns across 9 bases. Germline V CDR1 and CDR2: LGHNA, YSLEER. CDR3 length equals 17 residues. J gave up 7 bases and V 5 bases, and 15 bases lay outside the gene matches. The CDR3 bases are TGCGCCAGCAGCAGATATTTAGAGCGGGAGGTTCTAAATGAGCAGTTCTTC. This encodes CASSRYLEREVLNEQFF.

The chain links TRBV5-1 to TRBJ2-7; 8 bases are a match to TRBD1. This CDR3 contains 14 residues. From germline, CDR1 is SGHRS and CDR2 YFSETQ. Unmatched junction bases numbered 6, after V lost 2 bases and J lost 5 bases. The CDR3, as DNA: TGCGCCAGCAGCTTAGGGCAGGGGGCCCACGAGCAGTACTTC. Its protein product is CASSLGQGAHEQYF.

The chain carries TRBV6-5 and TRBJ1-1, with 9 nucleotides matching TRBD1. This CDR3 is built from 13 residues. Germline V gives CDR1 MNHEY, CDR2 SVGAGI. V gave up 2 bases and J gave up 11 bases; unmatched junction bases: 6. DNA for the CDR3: TGTGCCAGCAGTTACGGACAGGGGTTAGACGCTTTCTTT. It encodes CASSYGQGLDAFF.

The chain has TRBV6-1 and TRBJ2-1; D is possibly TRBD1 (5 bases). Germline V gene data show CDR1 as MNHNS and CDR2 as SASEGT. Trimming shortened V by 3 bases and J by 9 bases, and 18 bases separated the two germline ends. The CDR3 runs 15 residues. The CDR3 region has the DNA TGTGCCAGCAGTGAGGCAGCAGCTAGGGGTATTGAGCAGTTCTTC. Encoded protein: CASSEAAARGIEQFF.

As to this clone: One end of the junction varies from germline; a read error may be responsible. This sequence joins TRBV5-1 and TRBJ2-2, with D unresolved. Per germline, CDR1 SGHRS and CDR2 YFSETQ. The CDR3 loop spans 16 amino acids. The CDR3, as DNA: TGCGCCAGCTGCTTCAGCGCGACGGCGAACACCGGGGAGCTGTTTTTT. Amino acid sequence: CASCFSATANTGELFF.

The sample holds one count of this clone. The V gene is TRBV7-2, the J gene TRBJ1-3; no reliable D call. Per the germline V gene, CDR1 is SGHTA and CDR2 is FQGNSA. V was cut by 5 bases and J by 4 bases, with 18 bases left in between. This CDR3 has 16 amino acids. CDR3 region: CASSPQLPRSGNTIYF. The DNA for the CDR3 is TGTGCCAGCAGCCCCCAACTCCCACGCTCCGGAAACACCATATATTTT.

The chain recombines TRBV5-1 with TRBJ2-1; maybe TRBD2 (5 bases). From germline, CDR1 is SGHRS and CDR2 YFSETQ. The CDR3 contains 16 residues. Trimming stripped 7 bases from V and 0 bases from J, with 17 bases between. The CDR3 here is CASPPSSFSSYNEQFF. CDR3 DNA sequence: TGCGCCAGCCCCCCCTCTAGCTTTAGCTCCTACAATGAGCAGTTCTTC.

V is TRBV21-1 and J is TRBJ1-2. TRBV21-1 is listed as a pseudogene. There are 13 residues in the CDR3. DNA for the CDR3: TGTGCCAGCAGCAAAGCGCTATGGTATGGCTACACCTTC. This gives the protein CASSKALWYGYTF.

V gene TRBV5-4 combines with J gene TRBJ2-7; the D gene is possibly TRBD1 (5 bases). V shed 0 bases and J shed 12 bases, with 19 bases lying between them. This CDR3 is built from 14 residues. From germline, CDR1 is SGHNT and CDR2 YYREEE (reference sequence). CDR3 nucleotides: TGTGCCAGCAGCTTGGCCTGGCAGGACACTAACTGGTACTTC. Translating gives CASSLAWQDTNWYF.

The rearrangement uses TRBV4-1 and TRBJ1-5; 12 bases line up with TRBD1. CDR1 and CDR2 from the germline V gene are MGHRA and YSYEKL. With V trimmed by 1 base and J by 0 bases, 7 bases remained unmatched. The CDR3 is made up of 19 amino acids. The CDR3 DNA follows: TGCGCCAGCAGCCAAGTTTCGGGACAGGGGGCTTATAGCAATCAGCCCCAGCATTTT. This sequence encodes CASSQVSGQGAYSNQPQHF.

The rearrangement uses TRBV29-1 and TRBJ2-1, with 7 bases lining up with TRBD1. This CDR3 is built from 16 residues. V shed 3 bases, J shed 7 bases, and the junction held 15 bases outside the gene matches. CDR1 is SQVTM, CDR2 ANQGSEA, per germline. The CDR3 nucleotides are TGCAGCGTTGATGGGATAGACAGGGCGGGTACTAATGAGCAGTTCTTC. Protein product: CSVDGIDRAGTNEQFF.

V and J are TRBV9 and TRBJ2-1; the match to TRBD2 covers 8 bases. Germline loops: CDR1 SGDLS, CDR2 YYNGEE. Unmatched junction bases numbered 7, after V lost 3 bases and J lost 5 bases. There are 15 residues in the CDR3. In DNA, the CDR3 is TGTGCCAGCAGCGGGAGCGGGAGAAACCACAATGAGCAGTTCTTC. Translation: CASSGSGRNHNEQFF.

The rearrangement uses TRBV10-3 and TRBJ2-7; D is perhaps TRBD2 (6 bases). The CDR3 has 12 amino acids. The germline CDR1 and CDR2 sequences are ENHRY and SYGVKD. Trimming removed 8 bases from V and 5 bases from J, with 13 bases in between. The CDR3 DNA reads TGTGCCATCGGGGAGGATAGGCACGAGCAGTACTTC. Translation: CAIGEDRHEQYF.

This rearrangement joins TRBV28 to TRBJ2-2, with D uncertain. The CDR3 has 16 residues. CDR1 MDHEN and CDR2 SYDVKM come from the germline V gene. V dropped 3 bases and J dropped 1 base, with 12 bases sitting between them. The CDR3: CASSFLRSRNTGELFF. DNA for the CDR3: TGTGCCAGCAGTTTTTTGCGGTCAAGGAACACCGGGGAGCTGTTTTTT.

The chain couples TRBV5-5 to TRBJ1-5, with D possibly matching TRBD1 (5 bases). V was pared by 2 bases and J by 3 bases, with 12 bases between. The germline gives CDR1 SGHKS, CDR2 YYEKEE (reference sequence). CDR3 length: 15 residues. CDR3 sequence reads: CASSFADSYNQPQHF. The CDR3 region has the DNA TGTGCCAGCAGCTTCGCCGACAGCTACAATCAGCCCCAGCATTTT.

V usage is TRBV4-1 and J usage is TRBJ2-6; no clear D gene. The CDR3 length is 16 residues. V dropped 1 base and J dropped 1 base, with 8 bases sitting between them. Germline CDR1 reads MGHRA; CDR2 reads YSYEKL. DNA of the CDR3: TGCGCCAGCAGCCAAGTAGCCGGTTCTGGGGCCAACGTCCTGACTTTC. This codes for CASSQVAGSGANVLTF.

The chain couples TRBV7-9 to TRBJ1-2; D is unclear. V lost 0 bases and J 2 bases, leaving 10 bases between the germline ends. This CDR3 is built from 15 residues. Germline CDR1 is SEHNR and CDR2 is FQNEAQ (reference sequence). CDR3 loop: CASSLAHRENYGYTF. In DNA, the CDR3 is TGTGCCAGCAGCTTAGCGCATAGGGAGAACTATGGCTACACCTTC.

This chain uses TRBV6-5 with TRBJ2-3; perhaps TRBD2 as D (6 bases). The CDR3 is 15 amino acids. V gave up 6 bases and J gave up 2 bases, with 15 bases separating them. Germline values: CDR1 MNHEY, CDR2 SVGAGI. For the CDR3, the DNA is TGTGCCAGCAGACCAGCGGGTTCCCACACAGATACGCAGTATTTT. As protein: CASRPAGSHTDTQYF.

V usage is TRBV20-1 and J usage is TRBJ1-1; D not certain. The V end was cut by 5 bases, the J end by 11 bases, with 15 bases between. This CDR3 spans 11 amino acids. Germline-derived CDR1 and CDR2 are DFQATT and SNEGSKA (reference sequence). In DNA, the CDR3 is TGCAGTGCTGGGGTGGGCGGGAGGGCTTTCTTT. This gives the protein CSAGVGGRAFF.

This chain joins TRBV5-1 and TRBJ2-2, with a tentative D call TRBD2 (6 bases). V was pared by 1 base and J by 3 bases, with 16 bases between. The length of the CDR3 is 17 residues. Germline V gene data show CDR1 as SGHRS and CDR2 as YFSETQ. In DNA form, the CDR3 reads TGCGCCAGCAGCTTGCCCCCTCCGGGGGAACACACCGGGGAGCTGTTTTTT. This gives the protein CASSLPPPGEHTGELFF.

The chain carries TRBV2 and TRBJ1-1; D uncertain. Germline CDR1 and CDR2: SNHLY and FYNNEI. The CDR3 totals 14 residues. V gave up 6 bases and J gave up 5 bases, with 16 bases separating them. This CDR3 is CASRGGRGGTEAFF. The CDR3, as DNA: TGTGCCAGCAGAGGAGGTCGAGGAGGGACTGAAGCTTTCTTT.

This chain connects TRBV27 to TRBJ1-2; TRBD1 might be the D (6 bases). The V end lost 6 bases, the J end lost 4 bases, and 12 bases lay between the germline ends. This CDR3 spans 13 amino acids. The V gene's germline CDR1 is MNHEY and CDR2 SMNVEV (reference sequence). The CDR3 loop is CASRDSQTYGYTF. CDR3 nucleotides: TGTGCCAGCAGGGACAGCCAGACCTATGGCTACACCTTC.

The CDR3 sequence is CAIIRDRGLNYGYTF. Here the CDR3 DNA reads TGTGCCATCATTAGGGACAGGGGGCTCAACTATGGCTACACCTTC. This chain uses TRBV10-3 with TRBJ1-2; TRBD1 matches at 12 bases. CDR1 and CDR2 (germline): ENHRY, SYGVKD. There are 15 residues in the CDR3. The V gene end was trimmed by 7 bases and the J gene end by 2 bases; junction bases not matched to a gene: 5.